The sequence of this TCR beta chain was determined in a study of T-cell memory formation after mild COVID-19. Turning to the study itself: Clusters of TCRs were largely donor specific. Study-wide findings and caveats: Balance between CD4 and CD8 was seen in clones contracting day 15 to 85, and a CD4+ lean was seen in later expanders.

This clonotype has just a few counts. Its antigen is unidentified. TCRdb reprocessed the 5' RACE reads with MiXCR, giving one entry per CDR3 protein. The table lists just over 200,000 distinct CDR3 sequences, 9.5% of them singletons. Material for sequencing was PBMCs or a T cell subset sorted from them (not recorded which). This sequence originates from a man between 18 and 35 years old who had mild COVID-19 (a few samples of this study predate the infection). Cell type and time point are not known.

As DNA, the CDR3 is TGTGCCAGTAGTGGCCGGACAGGGTGGGATTTGGCCGGGGAGCTGTTTTTT. Its protein is CASSGRTGWDLAGELFF. V is TRBV19 and J is TRBJ2-2; 8 nucleotides align to TRBD1. Germline CDR1 reads LNHDA; CDR2 reads SQIVND (reference sequence). Losses at the gene ends were 5 bases for V and 6 bases for J; bases not matched to a gene: 14. CDR3 size: 17 residues. Full variable domain (missing parts from reference TRBV19 and TRBJ2-2): DGGITQSPKYLFRKEGQNVTLSCEQNLNHDAMYWYRQDPGQGLRLIYYSQIVNDFQKGDIAEGYSVSREKKESFPLTVTSAQKNPTAFYLCASSGRTGWDLAGELFFGEGSRLTVL.